The 26 T cell receptor beta chains given below trace back to one sample, sequenced in a study of shared clonotypes between healthy human individuals. Sequencing was performed with immunoSEQ multiplex PCR; in TCRdb, only in-frame clones are kept and a portion is missing. The sample has 530,000 or so clones, roughly 85% seen once. The sequencing sample was made of PBMCs. These receptors were collected from a woman in her thirties or forties in good health. Some clones in this sample may be carry-over from other donors' samples.

The chain is built from TRBV5-1 and TRBJ2-5; 7 bases fit TRBD2. The V and J ends lost 6 bases and 5 bases, in that order; junction bases with no gene match: 10. The length of the CDR3 is 14 residues. Germline-derived CDR1 and CDR2 are SGHRS and YFSETQ. The CDR3 DNA follows: TGCGCCAGCACCCCTGTAGCGGGTACGGAGACCCAGTACTTC. It codes for CASTPVAGTETQYF. The whole variable domain, filled in from reference TRBV5-1 and TRBJ2-5, reads KAGVTQTPRYLIKTRGQQVTLSCSPISGHRSVSWYQQTPGQGLQFLFEYFSETQRNKGNFPGRFSGRQFSNSRSEMNVSTLELGDSALYLCASTPVAGTETQYFGPGTRLLVL.

The chain combines TRBV10-1 with TRBJ2-3, with TRBD1 matching 7 bases. Germline CDR1 and CDR2: WNHNN and SYGVQD (reference sequence). This CDR3 is 15 amino acids long. The V and J ends lost 6 bases and 3 bases, in that order; junction bases with no gene match: 9. CDR3 region: CASSGPGTETDTQYF. In DNA, the CDR3 is TGCGCCAGCAGCGGCCCGGGGACAGAGACAGATACGCAGTATTTT.

This clone turned up a few times. CDR3 in amino acids: CASSLGGGMAQHF. The CDR3 DNA sequence: TGTGCCAGCAGTTTGGGAGGCGGAATGGCCCAGCATTTT. The genes are TRBV27 and TRBJ1-5, with D unclear. Trimming stripped 3 bases from V and 11 bases from J, with 14 bases between. This CDR3 is 13 amino acids long. Germline lookup yields CDR1 MNHEY and CDR2 SMNVEV (reference sequence).

J is TRBJ2-7 and V is TRBV19; tentatively, D is TRBD1 (6 bases). Germline V CDR1 and CDR2: LNHDA, SQIVND (reference sequence). CDR3 length: 15 amino acids. V lost 5 bases, J lost 3 bases, and 17 bases lay in between. DNA for the CDR3: TGTGCCAGTAGTTCCGACACGGGACACCTCTACGAGCAGTACTTC. Protein: CASSSDTGHLYEQYF.

In this sample, this clone turned up a few times. This chain uses TRBV7-3 with TRBJ1-2; 9 positions agree with TRBD1. V lost 5 bases, J lost 6 bases, and 4 bases stayed unmatched. From germline, CDR1 is SGHTA and CDR2 FQGTGA. This CDR3 contains 13 residues. DNA for the CDR3: TGTGCCAGCAGCCCCCGGACAGGGGATGGCTACACCTTC. Protein product: CASSPRTGDGYTF.

This clone was counted a single time. The genes are TRBV11-2 and TRBJ2-1; D is uncertain. Trimming took off 4 bases at V and 4 bases at J, with 17 bases between the two ends. CDR3 length equals 16 residues. Germline assignment: CDR1 SGHAT and CDR2 FQNNGV. In DNA, the CDR3 is TGTGCCAGCAGCTACAATTCCGGAGTGCTTTACAATGAGCAGTTCTTC. This encodes CASSYNSGVLYNEQFF.

The genes are TRBV5-1 and TRBJ2-2; D is unclear. Trimming stripped 0 bases from V and 0 bases from J, with 6 bases between. Looked up from germline, CDR1 is SGHRS and CDR2 is YFSETQ. The CDR3 totals 15 residues. The DNA for the CDR3 is TGCGCCAGCAGCTTGGACAGTTCGAACACCGGGGAGCTGTTTTTT. Translating it yields CASSLDSSNTGELFF.

V is TRBV7-8 and J is TRBJ2-3, with TRBD2 identical over 7 bases. Germline values: CDR1 SGHVS, CDR2 FQNEAQ. The CDR3 length is 16 residues. After removal of 5 bases from V and 5 bases from J, the junction contained 13 bases not matched to a gene. For the CDR3, the DNA is TGTGCCAGCAGCCCCAACGGCTGGCTAGCGGTAGATACGCAGTATTTT. Translating it yields CASSPNGWLAVDTQYF.

V and J are TRBV25-1 and TRBJ1-2; D not resolved. The germline CDR1 and CDR2 sequences are MGHDK and SYGVNS. Trimming cost V 2 bases and J 4 bases, with 8 bases left between them. The CDR3 covers 13 residues. The CDR3 region is CASSEPGSYGYTF. DNA of the CDR3: TGTGCCAGCAGTGAACCAGGCAGCTATGGCTACACCTTC.

This clone came up many times. The J gene is TRBJ2-7, the V gene TRBV18; TRBD1 or TRBD2 may be the D gene (5 bases each). Germline CDR1 and CDR2: KGHSH and LQKENI. V lost 5 bases and J lost 6, with 14 bases in between. This CDR3 spans 13 amino acids. CDR3: CASSVTAGTEQYF. CDR3 nucleotides: TGTGCCAGCTCAGTCACAGCAGGGACCGAGCAGTACTTC.

In the case of this clone: One base separates it from a far larger clone, so it is likely a read error. The chain recombines TRBV5-1 with TRBJ2-5; no firm D call. V was clipped by 3 bases and J by 0 bases, with 0 bases between them. The CDR3 loop spans 11 amino acids. Germline lookup yields CDR1 SGHRS and CDR2 YFSETQ. CDR3 residues: CASSYQETQYF. As DNA, the CDR3 is TGCGCCAGCAGCTACCAAGAGACCCAGTACTTC.

The chain couples TRBV6-4 to TRBJ2-3; D is uncertain. Germline V gives CDR1 MRHNA, CDR2 SNTAGT. This CDR3 is built from 13 residues. V dropped 3 bases and J dropped 3 bases, with 7 bases sitting between them. The CDR3 sequence: CASSDGRTDTQYF. The CDR3 nucleotides read TGTGCCAGCAGTGATGGGCGGACAGATACGCAGTATTTT.

The table lists this clone with a count of one. The chain is built from TRBV19 and TRBJ2-3; the match to TRBD2 covers 11 bases. Germline lookup yields CDR1 LNHDA and CDR2 SQIVND (reference sequence). The CDR3 totals 16 residues. V lost 4 bases, J lost 0 bases, and 3 bases stayed unmatched. Written as DNA, the CDR3 is TGTGCCAGTAGTAGGCGACTAGCGGGAAGCACAGATACGCAGTATTTT. Translation: CASSRRLAGSTDTQYF.

The chain's CDR3 is CASSGTSGTTDTQYF. As DNA, the CDR3 is TGTGCCAGCAGCGGGACTAGCGGGACCACAGATACGCAGTATTTT. This chain uses TRBV6-4 with TRBJ2-3; TRBD2 aligns across 13 bases. Trimming cost V 6 bases and J 2 bases; bases outside gene matches: 2. CDR1 and CDR2 (germline): MRHNA, SNTAGT. This CDR3 contains 15 residues.

V is TRBV18 and J is TRBJ2-7; perhaps TRBD2 as D (6 bases). The V end lost 6 bases, the J end lost 4 bases, and 19 bases lay between the germline ends. The CDR3 is 15 amino acids. Germline V lookup: CDR1 KGHSH, CDR2 LQKENI. The CDR3 protein is CASSVAGQGRYEQYF. The CDR3 region has the DNA TGTGCCAGCTCCGTGGCGGGGCAGGGCCGTTACGAGCAGTACTTC. Together with reference TRBV18 and TRBJ2-7, the CDR3 gives the full variable domain: NAGVMQNPRHLVRRRGQEARLRCSPMKGHSHVYWYRQLPEEGLKFMVYLQKENIIDESGMPKERFSAEFPKEGPSILRIQQVVRGDSAAYFCASSVAGQGRYEQYFGPGTRLTVT.

This clone was observed a single time. This chain joins TRBV6-1 and TRBJ1-2; the D gene is possibly TRBD1 (5 bases). Trimming took 11 bases from V and 3 from J, leaving 19 bases between them. In germline, CDR1 is MNHNS, CDR2 SASEGT. The CDR3 extends over 14 amino acids. The CDR3 sequence: CAAGPAGPYYGYTF. For the CDR3, the DNA is TGTGCCGCAGGGCCCGCAGGGCCCTACTATGGCTACACCTTC.

The chain combines TRBV5-4 with TRBJ1-1; D is uncertain. Germline values: CDR1 SGHNT, CDR2 YYREEE (reference sequence). CDR3 size: 13 residues. Trimming left V 4 bases short and J 3 bases short, with 10 bases between. CDR3 sequence (DNA): TGTGCCAGCAGCCCAGCCCGCGACACTGAAGCTTTCTTT. Amino acids: CASSPARDTEAFF.

This clone was observed a handful of times. This rearrangement joins TRBV7-9 to TRBJ2-2; D uncertain. Germline CDR1 and CDR2: SEHNR and FQNEAQ (reference sequence). Trimming removed 7 bases at V and 6 bases at J, with 6 bases between. The CDR3 loop spans 11 amino acids. The CDR3: CASTLSGELFF. The CDR3 region has the DNA TGTGCCAGCACCTTGTCCGGGGAGCTGTTTTTT.

The rearrangement links TRBV7-9 to TRBJ2-1; 11 nucleotides align to TRBD2. Trimming cost V 3 bases and J 5 bases; bases outside gene matches: 6. This CDR3 comprises 16 residues. CDR1 and CDR2 (germline): SEHNR, FQNEAQ (reference sequence). CDR3 nucleotides: TGTGCCAGCAGCTTGGGCGGGACTAGCGGAAACAATGAGCAGTTCTTC. This gives the protein CASSLGGTSGNNEQFF.

This chain's CDR3 is CASSEGLNYGYTF. The CDR3 coding sequence is TGTGCCAGCAGTGAAGGCCTAAACTATGGCTACACCTTC. V is TRBV2 and J is TRBJ1-2, with D hard to call. The CDR3 covers 13 residues. The V gene's germline CDR1 is SNHLY and CDR2 FYNNEI. V was trimmed by 1 base and J by 2 bases, leaving 5 bases between them.

The chain joins TRBV7-9 to TRBJ1-5; D is unclear. Germline V CDR1 and CDR2: SEHNR, FQNEAQ (reference sequence). V dropped 6 bases and J dropped 1 base, with 13 bases sitting between them. The CDR3 is 15 amino acids. This CDR3 is CASSSRGGSNQPQHF. CDR3 in DNA: TGTGCCAGCAGTTCCCGGGGAGGGAGCAATCAGCCCCAGCATTTT.

To note about this clone: This sample also contains other DNA sequences that code for the same CDR3. J is TRBJ2-5 and V is TRBV18; TRBD2 matches at 7 bases. J gave up 2 bases and V 3 bases, and 3 bases lay outside the gene matches. In germline, CDR1 is KGHSH, CDR2 LQKENI. The CDR3 consists of 14 residues. The CDR3 nucleotides read TGTGCCAGCTCACCTAGCGGGTATCAAGAGACCCAGTACTTC. Translating gives CASSPSGYQETQYF.

In nucleotides, the CDR3 is TGTGCCAGCAGCCGCTGGGGGGGCGAAGCTTCTGGGGCCAACGTCCTGACTTTC. Protein sequence: CASSRWGGEASGANVLTF. The chain links TRBV7-9 to TRBJ2-6; a possible D gene is TRBD2 (7 bases). This CDR3 is 18 amino acids long. V was clipped by 5 bases and J by 1 base, with 18 bases between them. CDR1 is SEHNR, CDR2 FQNEAQ, per germline (reference sequence).

This clone was seen only once. DNA of the CDR3: TGTGCCAGCAGCCGGAGGGGCCTCGACGAGCAGTACTTC. This sequence encodes CASSRRGLDEQYF. This chain links TRBV7-9 with TRBJ2-7, with a tentative D call TRBD2 (6 bases). The CDR3 length is 13 residues. Germline assignment: CDR1 SEHNR and CDR2 FQNEAQ (reference sequence). Deletions cut 5 bases from V and 5 bases from J, with 13 bases between. Combining the CDR3 with reference TRBV7-9 and TRBJ2-7 gives the whole variable domain DTGVSQNPRHKITKRGQNVTFRCDPISEHNRLYWYRQTLGQGPEFLTYFQNEAQLEKSRLLSDRFSAERPKGSFSTLEIQRTEQGDSAMYLCASSRRGLDEQYFGPGTRLTVT.

For this clone: This clone may be a read error of a much larger clone one base away. The V and J genes are TRBV4-2 and TRBJ1-3; no reliable D call. The J call may not be correct, given that the DNA end is closer to TRBJ2-2. The CDR3 loop spans 16 amino acids. The germline V gene encodes CDR1 LGHNA and CDR2 YNFKEQ. The CDR3 nucleotides are TGTGCCAGCGGCCAATTTGGAGTAGAGAACACCGGGGAGCTGTTTTTT. Translation gives CASGQFGVENTGELFF.

The J gene is TRBJ2-3, the V gene TRBV7-7; 7 positions match TRBD2. This CDR3 has 14 amino acids. After removal of 3 bases from V and 4 bases from J, the junction contained 4 bases not matched to a gene. Germline CDR1 is SSHAT and CDR2 is FNYEAQ (reference sequence). The CDR3 is CASSLGTTSDTQYF. In nucleotides, the CDR3 is TGTGCCAGCAGCTTGGGGACTACCTCAGATACGCAGTATTTT.